A single sample is the source of the 32 T cell receptor beta chains below, sequenced in a study of vaccination effects on CD4 cells after COVID-19. Within the ViraFEST assay, antigen-specific CD4+ T cells underwent expansion with viral peptide pools prior to sequencing. Following a roughly ten-day culture, CD4+ T cells were purified. Participants got two doses of BNT162b2 or mRNA-1273 vaccine. These receptors lack a known antigen. Assay: immunoSEQ multiplex PCR; the TCRdb copy retains only in-frame clones and omits some. Here the sample spans 25,000 to 35,000 clones, 80% being singletons. The source material was CD4+ T cells from PBMCs cultured with SARS-CoV-2 spike peptides, sampled after COVID-19 vaccination. The source of these receptors is a human donor who received a COVID-19 vaccine. Some clones in this sample may be carry-over from other donors' samples.

V is TRBV2 and J is TRBJ1-2, with D uncertain. The CDR3 length is 13 residues. The V gene's germline CDR1 is SNHLY and CDR2 FYNNEI. The V end lost 6 bases, the J end lost 8 bases, and 16 bases lay between the germline ends. The CDR3 loop reads CASRPWGREGYTF. Written as DNA, the CDR3 is TGTGCCAGCAGGCCTTGGGGAAGAGAGGGCTACACCTTC.

The V and J genes are TRBV16 and TRBJ2-7, with D maybe TRBD1 (5 bases). The V end lost 4 bases, the J end lost 0 bases, and 13 bases lay between the germline ends. CDR1 is KGHSY and CDR2 is FQNENV in the germline V gene. The CDR3 is 15 residues long. The chain's CDR3 is CASSLARASSYEQYV. CDR3 nucleotides: TGTGCCAGCAGCCTGGCCAGGGCTAGCTCCTACGAGCAGTACGTC.

The rearrangement joins TRBV12-5 to TRBJ2-1; 12 bases match TRBD2. The V gene end was trimmed by 1 base and the J gene end by 8 bases; junction bases not matched to a gene: 3. CDR1 and CDR2 (germline): LGHNT, FRNRAP. CDR3 length equals 15 residues. The CDR3 nucleotides read TGTGCTAGTGGTTTGGGACTAGCGGGGGCAGATGAGCAGTTCTTC. This gives the protein CASGLGLAGADEQFF.

The J gene is TRBJ1-1, the V gene TRBV6-2 or TRBV6-3; D unclear. The CDR3 loop spans 17 amino acids. Germline V CDR1 and CDR2: MNHEY, SVGEGT. V lost 3 bases to trimming and J lost 2 bases, with 19 bases between them. The CDR3 DNA sequence: TGTGCCAGCAGTTATATTTCGTTCGGGAAGACTAACACTGAAGCTTTCTTT. It specifies CASSYISFGKTNTEAFF.

The chain links TRBV6-1 to TRBJ1-2, with unresolved D. Germline V gene lookup returns CDR1 MNHNS and CDR2 SASEGT. V lost 0 bases, J lost 8 bases, and 13 bases lay in between. There are 14 residues in the CDR3. This CDR3 is CASSEAIRADGYTF. Written as DNA, the CDR3 is TGTGCCAGCAGTGAAGCGATTAGAGCAGACGGCTACACCTTC.

This clone appeared once. This chain joins TRBV7-2 and TRBJ2-5; possible D gene TRBD2, 5 bases. The CDR3 runs 14 residues. Germline V lookup: CDR1 SGHTA, CDR2 FQGNSA. Trimming pared 2 bases from V and 4 bases from J, leaving 11 bases between. Here the CDR3 DNA reads TGTGCCAGCAGCTTAAGGTTCAGCGGAGAGACCCAGTACTTC. It yields the protein CASSLRFSGETQYF.

This chain links TRBV18 with TRBJ1-2, with unresolved D. Between the trimmed V and J ends, which lost 2 bases and 8 bases, there was a span of 12 bases. The CDR3 is made up of 13 amino acids. Germline lookup yields CDR1 KGHSH and CDR2 LQKENI. The CDR3 sequence: CASSPTGSGGYTF. The CDR3 nucleotides are TGTGCCAGCTCACCAACCGGAAGCGGCGGCTACACCTTC.

The chain employs TRBV9 and TRBJ1-1; D unclear. There are 13 residues in the CDR3. V was trimmed by 0 bases and J by 8 bases, leaving 11 bases between them. From germline, CDR1 is SGDLS and CDR2 YYNGEE. The CDR3: CASSVDWSGEAFF. In nucleotides, the CDR3 is TGTGCCAGCAGCGTAGATTGGTCCGGGGAAGCTTTCTTT.

This chain uses TRBV6-5 with TRBJ1-6; tentative D call: TRBD1 (5 bases). The CDR3 loop spans 14 amino acids. V dropped 7 bases and J dropped 7 bases, with 14 bases sitting between them. Germline lookup yields CDR1 MNHEY and CDR2 SVGAGI. CDR3 amino acids: CASTHQGLNSPLHF. CDR3 DNA: TGTGCCAGCACCCATCAGGGATTGAATTCACCCCTCCACTTT.

This chain uses TRBV4-3 with TRBJ1-5; D possibly corresponds to TRBD1 (6 bases). The CDR3 length is 15 residues. Trimming took 0 bases from V and 7 from J, leaving 13 bases between them. Germline CDR1 is LGHNA and CDR2 is YSLEER. CDR3 region: CASSQEYSTGQPQHF. In DNA, the CDR3 is TGCGCCAGCAGCCAAGAATACTCGACAGGACAGCCCCAGCATTTT.

In its sample, this clone was seen a few times. The V gene is TRBV7-6, the J gene TRBJ1-2, with D perhaps TRBD1 (5 bases). Germline CDR1 SGHVS, CDR2 FNYEAQ. CDR3 length: 14 residues. V shed 5 bases and J shed 8 bases, with 18 bases lying between them. CDR3 residues: CASSPLGGIGGYTF. The CDR3 nucleotides read TGTGCCAGCAGCCCTTTGGGGGGGATTGGCGGCTACACCTTC.

V usage is TRBV28 and J usage is TRBJ1-1; no clear D. The CDR3 has 13 amino acids. V lost 6 bases to trimming and J lost 0 bases, with 8 bases between them. From germline, CDR1 is MDHEN and CDR2 SYDVKM. CDR3 sequence: CASSRTLNTEAFF. The CDR3 DNA reads TGTGCCAGCAGCCGTACTTTGAACACTGAAGCTTTCTTT.

This chain joins TRBV7-2 and TRBJ2-5; 7 bases match TRBD2. The CDR3 covers 15 residues. Looked up from germline, CDR1 is SGHTA and CDR2 is FQGNSA. With V trimmed by 2 bases and J by 4 bases, 7 bases remained unmatched. CDR3 bases: TGTGCCAGCAGCTTATACCGGGGGGAAAGAGAGACCCAGTACTTC. Protein sequence: CASSLYRGERETQYF.

The chain has TRBV24-1 and TRBJ1-5; D unresolved. Germline V CDR1 and CDR2: KGHDR, SFDVKD. The CDR3 spans 14 residues. The ends were cut back, 5 bases at V and 7 bases at J, with 14 bases in the middle. CDR3 protein: CATSATGLGQPQHF. CDR3 in DNA: TGTGCCACCAGTGCGACGGGGTTGGGCCAGCCCCAGCATTTT.

The chain couples TRBV20-1 to TRBJ1-1; D unclear. The CDR3 length is 11 residues. V lost 3 bases and J lost 8, with 10 bases in between. Germline assignment: CDR1 DFQATT and CDR2 SNEGSKA (reference sequence). The CDR3 spells CSARSRAEAFF. CDR3 nucleotide sequence: TGCAGTGCTAGGAGCCGGGCGGAAGCTTTCTTT.

The V gene is TRBV6-2 or TRBV6-3, the J gene TRBJ2-7; D tentatively fits TRBD1 or TRBD2 (5 bases each). With 2 bases removed from V and 3 bases from J, the gap between germline ends came to 11 bases. Germline V CDR1 and CDR2: MNHEY, SVGEGT. This CDR3 comprises 14 residues. CDR3 region: CASSYPGRNYEQYV. The DNA of the CDR3 is TGTGCCAGCAGTTACCCGGGACGGAACTACGAGCAGTACGTC.

The chain links TRBV12-3 or TRBV12-4 to TRBJ1-2; 8 nucleotides match TRBD1. V lost 7 bases to trimming and J lost 4 bases; unmatched junction nucleotides: 5. This CDR3 region has 13 residues. The CDR3 sequence is CASTNRGAYGYTF. The CDR3 bases are TGTGCCAGCACCAACAGGGGGGCCTATGGCTACACCTTC.

This clone was seen only a few times. The chain has TRBV5-6 and TRBJ2-7, with TRBD1 matching 9 bases. There are 15 residues in the CDR3. V shed 0 bases and J 7 bases; nucleotides not matched to a gene: 8. Germline CDR1 is SGHDT and CDR2 is YYEEEE. The CDR3 region has the DNA TGTGCCAGCAGCTTGGGGGGGTGGACAGGGGTAGAGCAGTACGTC. Its translation: CASSLGGWTGVEQYV.

The chain couples TRBV5-6 to TRBJ2-3; no clear D gene. V lost 0 bases, J lost 3 bases, and 8 bases lay in between. CDR1 SGHDT and CDR2 YYEEEE come from the germline V gene. This CDR3 spans 14 amino acids. CDR3 sequence (DNA): TGTGCCAGCAGCTTGGCTATCTCTACAGATACGCAGTATTTT. Protein sequence: CASSLAISTDTQYF.

The sample holds a few counts of this clone. The CDR3 is CATTDASSYNSPLHF. The CDR3 DNA is TGTGCCACCACGGACGCGAGCTCCTATAATTCACCCCTCCACTTT. The chain links TRBV15 to TRBJ1-6, with D unresolved. Germline loops: CDR1 LNHNV, CDR2 YYDKDF (reference sequence). This CDR3 region has 15 residues. Trimming pared 7 bases from V and 0 bases from J, leaving 10 bases between.

The CDR3 bases are TGTGCCACCAGCAGAGTGGCAGTCAGAGCGGCAACTAATGAAAAACTGTTTTTT. Protein product: CATSRVAVRAATNEKLFF. The chain carries TRBV15 and TRBJ1-4, with unresolved D. V was cut by 1 base and J by 0 bases, with 15 bases left in between. Germline CDR1 and CDR2: LNHNV and YYDKDF (reference sequence). CDR3 length: 18 amino acids.

J is TRBJ1-1 and V is TRBV7-9; D is ambiguous. Trimming pared 1 base from V and 9 bases from J, leaving 15 bases between. CDR1 is SEHNR, CDR2 FQNEAQ, per germline (reference sequence). The CDR3 sequence is 14 residues long. The CDR3 loop is CASSLGGRTLKAFF. The CDR3 region has the DNA TGTGCCAGCAGCTTAGGAGGGAGAACACTGAAAGCTTTCTTT.

V is TRBV5-1 and J is TRBJ1-4; D is possibly TRBD1 (5 bases). Germline CDR1 and CDR2: SGHRS and YFSETQ. Trimming removed 1 base from V and 8 bases from J, with 12 bases in between. The CDR3 consists of 14 residues. CDR3 sequence (DNA): TGCGCCAGCAGCTTGCAGGGTAGTTGGGAAAAACTGTTTTTT. Its protein product is CASSLQGSWEKLFF.

This rearrangement joins TRBV7-8 to TRBJ2-6; no clear D gene. V lost 1 base and J lost 4, with 14 bases in between. The CDR3 totals 17 residues. Germline values: CDR1 SGHVS, CDR2 FQNEAQ. The CDR3 region has the DNA TGTGCCAGCAGCTTAGTCCGGATGGTGGCAGGGGCCAACGTCCTGACTTTC. Protein: CASSLVRMVAGANVLTF.

With regard to this clone: A read error may account for a junction end that differs from germline. The rearrangement links TRBV11-2 to TRBJ2-5, with 10 bases that match TRBD1. Per the germline V gene, CDR1 is SGHAT and CDR2 is FQNNGV. CDR3 length: 14 residues. In DNA form, the CDR3 reads TGTGCCAGCAGCATAGACAGGGGGCGAGAGACCCAGTACTTC. As protein: CASSIDRGRETQYF.

CDR3 amino acids: CASSRGLAGRVGADTQYF. In DNA, the CDR3 is TGCGCCAGCAGCCGTGGACTAGCGGGGCGGGTAGGGGCAGATACGCAGTATTTT. The chain links TRBV5-1 to TRBJ2-3; TRBD2 matches at 12 bases. CDR1 SGHRS and CDR2 YFSETQ come from the germline V gene. This CDR3 is built from 18 residues. V lost 4 bases, J lost 4 bases, and 13 bases stayed unmatched.

This clone was observed a few times. The rearrangement uses TRBV29-1 and TRBJ2-3, with no clear D. This CDR3 has 16 residues. V shed 4 bases and J shed 4 bases, with 21 bases lying between them. Per the germline V gene, CDR1 is SQVTM and CDR2 is ANQGSEA. CDR3 DNA sequence: TGCAGCGTTGTTCGGAAGAGCTCTTTAGTGGCAGATACGCAGTATTTT. This translates into CSVVRKSSLVADTQYF.

The chain couples TRBV12-3 or TRBV12-4 to TRBJ2-5; D is possibly TRBD1 (5 bases). Between the trimmed V and J ends, which lost 6 bases and 5 bases, there was a span of 13 bases. The CDR3 loop spans 13 amino acids. The CDR3, as DNA: TGTGCCAGCAGCCCCAGGGTCGGGGAGACCCAGTACTTC. It is translated as CASSPRVGETQYF.

The rearrangement uses TRBV29-1 and TRBJ1-2; no firm D call. Trimming took 4 bases from V and 4 from J, leaving 16 bases between them. The V gene's germline CDR1 is SQVTM and CDR2 ANQGSEA. The CDR3 is made up of 14 amino acids. The CDR3 DNA reads as TGCAGCGTTGTGCTTAAGAGGCCGGGCTATGGCTACACCTTC. Translated, it gives CSVVLKRPGYGYTF. Variable domain in full (rest from reference TRBV29-1 and TRBJ1-2): SAVISQKPSRDICQRGTSLTIQCQVDSQVTMMFWYRQQPGQSLTLIATANQGSEATYESGFVIDKFPISRPNLTFSTLTVSNMSPEDSSIYLCSVVLKRPGYGYTFGSGTRLTVV.

The chain is built from TRBV5-1 and TRBJ2-3, with 7 nucleotides matching TRBD2. CDR1 is SGHRS and CDR2 is YFSETQ in the germline V gene. V gave up 3 bases and J gave up 2 bases; unmatched junction bases: 3. This CDR3 region has 14 residues. The CDR3 bases are TGCGCCAGCAGCTGGGACTATTCCACAGATACGCAGTATTTT. Amino acids: CASSWDYSTDTQYF.

This clone was detected only a few times. The chain carries TRBV20-1 and TRBJ2-2; D is perhaps TRBD2 (7 bases). V was shortened by 3 bases and J by 4 bases, with 15 bases between the two germline ends. In germline, CDR1 is DFQATT, CDR2 SNEGSKA (reference sequence). This CDR3 comprises 15 residues. The chain's CDR3 is CSASLGRGRTGELFF. As DNA, the CDR3 is TGCAGTGCTAGTCTGGGGCGGGGGCGCACCGGGGAGCTGTTTTTT.

J is TRBJ2-7 and V is TRBV11-2, with unresolved D. Trimming left V 5 bases short and J 3 bases short, with 8 bases between. This CDR3 has 12 residues. Germline CDR1 and CDR2: SGHAT and FQNNGV. The CDR3: CASSTLGYEQYV. In DNA, the CDR3 is TGTGCCAGCAGCACCCTGGGCTACGAGCAGTACGTC.